Each of the 12 T cell receptor beta chains below was sequenced from the same sample in a study of cytomegalovirus exposure and HLA in healthy donors. In the PCR, 60 Vbeta and 13 Jbeta primers were used. The assay was immunoSEQ multiplex PCR, and TCRdb's table has in-frame clones only and misses some. The sample contains 130,000 or so clones, roughly 78% of which appear only once. The sample comprised PBMCs. These receptor sequences come from a woman between 40 and 55 years old in good health and CMV-seronegative.

This sequence joins TRBV2 and TRBJ2-3; tentatively, D is TRBD1 (5 bases). The CDR3 is 14 residues long. Germline CDR1 SNHLY, CDR2 FYNNEI. Between the trimmed V and J ends, which lost 6 bases and 2 bases, there was a span of 12 bases. The CDR3 DNA is TGTGCCAGCAGGAGAGACAGTTTCACAGATACGCAGTATTTT. Translated, it gives CASRRDSFTDTQYF.

The chain recombines TRBV28 with TRBJ2-7, with 8 bases that match TRBD2. Germline CDR1 and CDR2: MDHEN and SYDVKM. The trim removed 2 bases at V and 2 bases at J, leaving 5 bases unmatched. CDR3 length equals 15 residues. Written as DNA, the CDR3 is TGTGCCAGCAGTTTAGCAGGGCGGGGGGCCTACGAGCAGTACTTC. Translating it yields CASSLAGRGAYEQYF. The whole variable domain, remainder taken from reference TRBV28 and TRBJ2-7, is DVKVTQSSRYLVKRTGEKVFLECVQDMDHENMFWYRQDPGLGLRLIYFSYDVKMKEKGDIPEGYSVSREKKERFSLILESASTNQTSMYLCASSLAGRGAYEQYFGPGTRLTVT.

The chain has TRBV13 and TRBJ2-3; D perhaps matches TRBD2 (8 bases). V shed 5 bases and J shed 2 bases, with 17 bases lying between them. The CDR3 length is 16 residues. The germline CDR1 and CDR2 sequences are PRHDT and FYEKMQ (reference sequence). Here the CDR3 reads CASSPGGTRDTDTQYF. The DNA for the CDR3 is TGTGCCAGCAGCCCAGGGGGGACTAGGGACACAGATACGCAGTATTTT.

This clone was found once. DNA for the CDR3: TGCGCCAGCAGTGAGGGACTAGCGGGAGGCCTCAACGAGCAGTACTTC. Amino acid sequence: CASSEGLAGGLNEQYF. V is TRBV10-2 and J is TRBJ2-7, with 14 bases matching TRBD2. Germline V gene data show CDR1 as WSHSY and CDR2 as SAAADI. The trim removed 2 bases at V and 5 bases at J, leaving 5 bases unmatched. The CDR3 loop spans 16 amino acids.

The J gene is TRBJ1-3, the V gene TRBV18; 10 bases are a match to TRBD1. The CDR3 length is 19 residues. Germline CDR1 KGHSH, CDR2 LQKENI. V trimming: 3 bases; J trimming: 0 bases; junction bases outside the gene matches: 11. The CDR3 loop reads CASSPTATGTGDSGNTIYF. CDR3 nucleotide sequence: TGTGCCAGCTCACCCACTGCTACCGGGACAGGGGACTCTGGAAACACCATATATTTT.

This rearrangement joins TRBV5-5 to TRBJ1-2, with 9 bases fitting TRBD1. Germline V gene sequence: CDR1 SGHKS, CDR2 YYEKEE (reference sequence). CDR3 length: 16 amino acids. V lost 4 bases to trimming and J lost 4 bases; unmatched junction nucleotides: 11. CDR3 in amino acids: CASSPGTGGGGYGYTF. The CDR3 DNA reads as TGTGCCAGCAGCCCAGGAACAGGGGGCGGTGGCTATGGCTACACCTTC.

With regard to this clone: One end of the junction varies from germline; a read error may be responsible. The CDR3 region has the DNA TGCGCCAGCAGCTTGGCCGGGGGAGGGGGTCAGTCCAGAAACAGTCAGTACTTC. Protein sequence: CASSLAGGGGQSRNSQYF. The rearrangement links TRBV5-1 to TRBJ2-4; D might be TRBD2 (7 bases). The CDR3 spans 18 residues. The germline V gene has CDR1 SGHRS and CDR2 YFSETQ.

This chain links TRBV5-8 with TRBJ1-2; D is possibly TRBD1 (6 bases). Trimming cost V 2 bases and J 1 base, with 18 bases left between them. Per the germline V gene, CDR1 is SGHTS and CDR2 is YDEGEE. This CDR3 is 17 amino acids long. CDR3 sequence (DNA): TGTGCCAGCAGCTTAGGAGACAGGCCATACCTTAACTATGGCTACACCTTC. This sequence encodes CASSLGDRPYLNYGYTF. Full variable domain (outside the CDR3, taken from reference TRBV5-8 and TRBJ1-2): EAGVTQSPTHLIKTRGQQATLRCSPISGHTSVYWYQQALGLGLQFLLWYDEGEERNRGNFPPRFSGRQFPNYSSELNVNALELEDSALYLCASSLGDRPYLNYGYTFGSGTRLTVV.

This sequence joins TRBV5-1 and TRBJ2-5; 8 bases align to TRBD1. This CDR3 has 15 amino acids. CDR1 is SGHRS and CDR2 is YFSETQ in the germline V gene. V gave up 0 bases and J gave up 4 bases; unmatched junction bases: 5. CDR3 protein: CASSLEQGVRETQYF. The CDR3 bases are TGCGCCAGCAGCTTGGAACAGGGGGTAAGAGAGACCCAGTACTTC.

The chain has TRBV2 and TRBJ1-5, with D possibly matching TRBD1 (6 bases). Germline values: CDR1 SNHLY, CDR2 FYNNEI. This CDR3 spans 15 amino acids. The V end lost 3 bases, the J end lost 4 bases, and 13 bases lay between the germline ends. The CDR3 spells CASSDSRGANQPQHF. The CDR3 coding sequence is TGTGCCAGCAGTGATTCGCGGGGGGCAAATCAGCCCCAGCATTTT.

This rearrangement joins TRBV19 to TRBJ2-1, with D perhaps matching TRBD2 (5 bases). Germline assignment: CDR1 LNHDA and CDR2 SQIVND (reference sequence). The CDR3 has 14 amino acids. V was shortened by 7 bases and J by 0 bases, with 10 bases between the two germline ends. CDR3 residues: CASNRGSSYNEQFF. CDR3 nucleotide sequence: TGTGCCAGTAATCGGGGAAGCTCCTACAATGAGCAGTTCTTC.

Regarding this clone: At one boundary the junction diverges from the germline segment, which might be a read error. The gene calls are TRBV20-1 and TRBJ1-1; D may be TRBD1 (5 bases). Germline lookup yields CDR1 DFQATT and CDR2 SNEGSKA (reference sequence). This CDR3 comprises 11 residues. CDR3 coding DNA: TGCAGTTCCAGGGTGAACACTAAAGCTTTCTTT. Its protein product is CSSRVNTKAFF.